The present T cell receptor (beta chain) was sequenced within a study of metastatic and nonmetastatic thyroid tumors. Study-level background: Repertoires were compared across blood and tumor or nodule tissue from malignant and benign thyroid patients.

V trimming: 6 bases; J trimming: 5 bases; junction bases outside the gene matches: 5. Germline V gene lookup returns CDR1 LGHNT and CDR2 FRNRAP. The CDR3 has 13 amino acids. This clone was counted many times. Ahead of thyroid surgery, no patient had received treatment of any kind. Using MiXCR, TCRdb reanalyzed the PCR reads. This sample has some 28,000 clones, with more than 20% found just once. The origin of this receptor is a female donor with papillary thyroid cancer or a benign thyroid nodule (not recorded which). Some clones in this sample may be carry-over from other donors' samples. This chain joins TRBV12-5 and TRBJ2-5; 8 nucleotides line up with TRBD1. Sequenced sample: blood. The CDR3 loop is CASGWTGLETQYF. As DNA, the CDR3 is TGTGCTAGTGGGTGGACAGGGCTGGAGACCCAGTACTTC. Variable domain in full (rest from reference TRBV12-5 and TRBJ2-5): DARVTQTPRHKVTEMGQEVTMRCQPILGHNTVFWYRQTMMQGLELLAYFRNRAPLDDSGMPKDRFSAEMPDATLATLKIQPSEPRDSAVYFCASGWTGLETQYFGPGTRLLVL.